The T cell receptor beta chain under discussion was sequenced for a study of T cell repertoires in cytomegalovirus infection. Study overall: Through public TCR beta signatures, both CMV infection and matching HLA type were indicated.

Comments on this clonotype: Its antigen remains unknown.

This CDR3 contains 11 residues. Germline V lookup: CDR1 SQVTM, CDR2 ANQGSEA. Trimming took off 4 bases at V and 10 bases at J, with 10 bases between the two ends. Study-level results: CMV-specific HLA-C-restricted TCR beta clonotypes dominated the ex vivo response. Using cumulative public TCR beta family frequency, the authors identified those who carried CMV together with the relevant HLA.

TCRdb reprocessed the reads via MiXCR and lists one record per CDR3 protein. The sample records some 300,000 distinct CDR3 sequences, about 9.2% being singletons. V is TRBV29-1 and J is TRBJ1-4; D possibly corresponds to TRBD1 (5 bases). The receptor comes from a human donor in good health (CMV status not recorded). Some clones in this sample may be carry-over from other donors' samples. Sequenced material: PBMCs. The chain's CDR3 is CSVGLQGKLFF. The DNA for the CDR3 is TGCAGCGTTGGGCTTCAGGGAAAACTGTTTTTT.